The following is a TCR beta chain sequence with its context. This clone's antigen is unknown. Per-nucleotide qualities are absent, and no much larger clonotype sits a single base away. CDR1 is given as SGHDN and CDR2 as FVKESK, both from the germline V gene. V sheds 0 bases and J sheds 5 bases, leaving 13 bases between their ends. Counted from cysteine to phenylalanine, this CDR3 has 15 amino acids. CDR3 DNA only is kept here, 45 bases in frame from base 1. The sample comes from a study of blood T cells in healthy people across ages (dated by TCRdb to the mid-2010s). Regarding the research as a whole: In model experiments, template switching captured roughly one uniquely barcoded TCR beta cDNA molecule for every two T cells. Age-related changes in TCR beta repertoire diversity were measured in the study by deep sequencing normalized with unique cDNA molecular identifiers. To avoid experimental bias, donors of different ages were randomly spread across the sequencing lanes. The study analyzed two additional independent replicas of 1 million unique cDNA reads from the same blood draw for two donors, one aged 18 to 30 and one aged 80 or older. Four age groups were formed from the donors: young (average approximately 15 years), middle-aged (less than 40), aged (62) and long-lived (about 80).

Library creation used 5' RACE. TCRdb shows the sequencer as Illumina HiSeq 2500. A second roughly 6 to 12 cycle PCR used a sample-barcoded 5' primer and a J-beta primer mix. A template-switch 5' adaptor carrying 12 random nucleotides introduced a unique molecular identifier onto each TCR beta cDNA molecule. Each sample yielded at least 2.5 million CDR3-containing paired-end reads. First-strand cDNA synthesis was performed from all RNA using the Mint cDNA synthesis kit, with priming by a TRBC-specific oligonucleotide. Following uracil-DNA glycosylase treatment, a first 18-cycle PCR with universal primers M1SS and BC2_uni_R was performed on all cDNA. From the authors' description of their analysis: For normalization, 1 million high-quality reads were randomly selected from each sample, with every read carrying a distinct molecular identifier. Reads with shared molecular identifiers were discarded instead of being binned into consensus sequences. MiTCR, run with a Q25 quality threshold and the strictest error-elimination algorithm, handled CDR3 identification, clonotype clustering and error correction. Lower-bound total TCR beta diversity was estimated with a nonparametric unseen species model using Euler transformation. The public reads were quality trimmed at Q25 with fastp and then assembled into clones with MiXCR by TCRdb, keeping productive beta chains. Rows merge per CDR3 protein into single entries with the most common DNA and genes. It is TCRdb's table, rather than the study itself, that gives the V and J calls and clone size. The sample data list approximately 900,000 distinct CDR3 sequences, and around 48% of these were observed just once. The ten largest clones represent around 15% of the sample.

Systemically healthy Caucasian individuals from Russia, 39 in total and aged about 6 to 95 years, were included as donors. Each donor gave around 9.8 milliliters of peripheral blood, collected into EDTA-treated Vacutainer tubes. Ficoll-Paque density-gradient centrifugation was used to isolate PBMCs, with at least 6 million per sample. Total RNA, at least 5 micrograms per sample, was extracted from PBMCs with Trizol reagent. Naive CD45RAhigh/CD27high T cell percentages were measured by flow cytometry on a PBMC aliquot from every donor. The study at large found these results: There was a strong correlation between observed TCR beta diversity and the percentage of naive T cells measured by flow cytometry. Compared with the aged group, the long-lived group had more naive CD4+ T cells, fewer expanded clones and increased TCR diversity, suggesting age selection. Because the CMV infection status of the donors was unknown, age-related changes in expanded clonotypes may potentially have been confounded. Estimates of total diversity based on one million sequenced T cells were considered lower bounds and underestimates. Since profiling was done on bulk unsorted PBMCs, naive and antigen-experienced compartments could not be conclusively compared. As age increased, observed TCR beta diversity per million T cells dropped in a roughly linear way, and a significant reduction was already evident by age 40.

The chain joins TRBV14 to TRBJ2-5; the best D guess is TRBD1, with 6 bases matching. This clonotype was obtained from a man under 40 in good health. The sample taken for sequencing was blood. The DNA sequence follows: TGTGCCAGCAGCCAAGATGGGGCCAGGGGTGAGACCCAGTACTTC. The resulting protein is CASSQDGARGETQYF.